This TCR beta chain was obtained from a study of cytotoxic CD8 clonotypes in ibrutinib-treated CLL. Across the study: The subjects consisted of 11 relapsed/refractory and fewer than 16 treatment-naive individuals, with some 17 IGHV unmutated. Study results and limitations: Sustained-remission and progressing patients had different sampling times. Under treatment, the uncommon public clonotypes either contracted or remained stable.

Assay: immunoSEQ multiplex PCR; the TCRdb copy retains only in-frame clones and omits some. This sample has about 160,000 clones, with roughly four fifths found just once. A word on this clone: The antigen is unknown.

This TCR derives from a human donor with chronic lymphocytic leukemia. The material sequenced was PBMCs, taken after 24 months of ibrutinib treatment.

CDR3 bases: TGTGCCAGCAATTTGGTTAACTCTGGAAACACCATATATTTT. Amino acid sequence: CASNLVNSGNTIYF. The chain has TRBV2 and TRBJ1-3; no clear D. CDR3 length: 14 residues. Trimming removed 7 bases from V and 0 bases from J, with 10 bases in between. The germline gives CDR1 SNHLY, CDR2 FYNNEI.